A single sample is the source of the 10 T cell receptor beta chains below, sequenced in a study of blood T cell repertoires in COVID-19. Here immunoSEQ multiplex PCR was the method, and the copy in TCRdb shows in-frame clones only, minus some. Of about 49,000 clones listed, 77% are singletons. Sequences were obtained from peripheral blood. The receptors come from a man between 65 and 79 years old with active or convalescent COVID-19.

This chain links TRBV6-5 with TRBJ1-4; maybe TRBD1 (6 bases). Germline V gene sequence: CDR1 MNHEY, CDR2 SVGAGI. Trimming took off 3 bases at V and 4 bases at J, with 9 bases between the two ends. The CDR3 is 14 residues long. The DNA for the CDR3 is TGTGCCAGCAGTTATGGACAGCATAATGAAAAACTGTTTTTT. Its protein product is CASSYGQHNEKLFF.

This clone occurred a few times. The chain carries TRBV25-1 and TRBJ1-2, with TRBD1 matching over 12 bases. CDR3 size: 17 residues. Trimming cost V 4 bases and J 4 bases; bases outside gene matches: 10. CDR1 and CDR2 from the germline V gene are MGHDK and SYGVNS. CDR3 nucleotides: TGTGCCAGCAGTGGCGGGACAGGGGGCGGCGGATTCTATGGCTACACCTTC. Residues: CASSGGTGGGGFYGYTF.

The rearrangement links TRBV30 to TRBJ1-1; no firm D call. CDR1 and CDR2 from the germline V gene are GTSNPN and SVGIG (reference sequence). Trimming stripped 3 bases from V and 2 bases from J, with 13 bases between. The CDR3 covers 14 residues. CDR3 sequence: CAWRSDGKNTEAFF. The DNA of the CDR3 is TGTGCCTGGAGGTCGGACGGGAAAAACACTGAAGCTTTCTTT.

The V gene is TRBV5-1, the J gene TRBJ1-1, with D perhaps TRBD1 (6 bases). This CDR3 is 17 amino acids long. The V end was cut by 1 base, the J end by 4 bases, with 20 bases between. CDR1 and CDR2 from the germline V gene are SGHRS and YFSETQ. The CDR3, as DNA: TGCGCCAGCAGCTTGCAGGGGATGGGGACTATGAGCACTGAAGCTTTCTTT. This sequence encodes CASSLQGMGTMSTEAFF.

V gene TRBV9 combines with J gene TRBJ1-1; D ambiguous. V was shortened by 4 bases and J by 2 bases, with 9 bases between the two germline ends. Germline V gene sequence: CDR1 SGDLS, CDR2 YYNGEE. CDR3 length: 13 residues. CDR3 sequence reads: CASSPSSNTEAFF. The CDR3, as DNA: TGTGCCAGCAGCCCTAGTTCCAACACTGAAGCTTTCTTT.

The gene calls are TRBV5-1 and TRBJ2-7, with 8 nucleotides matching TRBD2. This CDR3 spans 14 amino acids. J was trimmed by 0 bases and V by 5 bases; bases with no gene match: 4. CDR1 and CDR2 from the germline V gene are SGHRS and YFSETQ. The CDR3 sequence is CASRLAANSYEQYF. CDR3 DNA sequence: TGCGCCAGCAGACTAGCGGCCAACTCCTACGAGCAGTACTTC. Full variable domain (remainder filled in from reference TRBV5-1 and TRBJ2-7): KAGVTQTPRYLIKTRGQQVTLSCSPISGHRSVSWYQQTPGQGLQFLFEYFSETQRNKGNFPGRFSGRQFSNSRSEMNVSTLELGDSALYLCASRLAANSYEQYFGPGTRLTVT.

The genes are TRBV5-6 and TRBJ2-3; 7 bases map to TRBD1. V shed 6 bases, J shed 0 bases, and the junction held 13 bases outside the gene matches. The CDR3 has 17 residues. Germline loops: CDR1 SGHDT, CDR2 YYEEEE. The CDR3 DNA reads as TGTGCCAGCACCGGCGGCAGAAAGGGGGCAAGCACAGATACGCAGTATTTT. Translation: CASTGGRKGASTDTQYF.

The V and J genes are TRBV7-3 and TRBJ2-1; TRBD2 agrees at 10 bases. The V segment lost 5 bases and the J segment 8 bases; nucleotides outside the gene matches: 6. The CDR3 loop spans 14 amino acids. CDR1 and CDR2 from the germline V gene are SGHTA and FQGTGA. The CDR3 reads CASSQHGTSDEQFF. CDR3 sequence (DNA): TGTGCCAGCAGCCAACACGGGACTAGCGATGAGCAGTTCTTC.

This clone has only one observation. A junction end diverges from the germline sequence, so it may reflect a read error. The chain combines TRBV29-1 with TRBJ1-1, with TRBD1 identical over 9 bases. The CDR3 consists of 14 residues. Germline V CDR1 and CDR2: SQVTM, ANQGSEA. In DNA, the CDR3 is TGCAGCGGCTCACAGGGGGCGGTGAACGCTGAAGCTTTCTTT. It encodes CSGSQGAVNAEAFF.

The chain combines TRBV6-6 with TRBJ1-2, with a tentative D call TRBD1 (5 bases). CDR3 size: 15 residues. The germline V and J ends were trimmed by 6 bases and 7 bases, with 21 bases remaining between them. Per the germline V gene, CDR1 is MNHNY and CDR2 is SVGAGI (reference sequence). The chain's CDR3 is CASSSNLSGTAGYTF. CDR3 nucleotides: TGTGCCAGCAGCTCGAACCTTTCCGGGACTGCTGGCTACACCTTC.